This T cell receptor beta chain was observed in a study of cytomegalovirus exposure and HLA in healthy donors. Overall study findings and caveats: Using the classifier, cytomegalovirus status was reportedly diagnosed with high specificity and sensitivity. At a 0.05 false discovery rate, a later analysis found around 17,000 TCR beta sequences to be associated with HLA alleles. Apart from CMV serostatus, no immune exposure information was available.

The primer mix had 60 Vbeta and 13 Jbeta primers. Some clones are missing from TCRdb's copy, which holds only in-frame ones; the method was immunoSEQ multiplex PCR. The repertoire holds around 100,000 clones, with approximately 70% as singletons. As for this clone: The target antigen is unknown.

The CDR3 runs to 11 residues. CDR1 is GTSNPN and CDR2 is SVGIG in the germline V gene (reference sequence). Trimming took off 5 bases at V and 6 bases at J, with 10 bases between the two ends. The material sequenced was PBMCs. This TCR derives from a man aged 35 to 55 in good health and CMV-seronegative. The chain joins TRBV30 to TRBJ1-2; D is uncertain. In DNA form, the CDR3 reads TGTGCCTGGGAGGAGATCGATGGCTACACCTTC. This translates into CAWEEIDGYTF.